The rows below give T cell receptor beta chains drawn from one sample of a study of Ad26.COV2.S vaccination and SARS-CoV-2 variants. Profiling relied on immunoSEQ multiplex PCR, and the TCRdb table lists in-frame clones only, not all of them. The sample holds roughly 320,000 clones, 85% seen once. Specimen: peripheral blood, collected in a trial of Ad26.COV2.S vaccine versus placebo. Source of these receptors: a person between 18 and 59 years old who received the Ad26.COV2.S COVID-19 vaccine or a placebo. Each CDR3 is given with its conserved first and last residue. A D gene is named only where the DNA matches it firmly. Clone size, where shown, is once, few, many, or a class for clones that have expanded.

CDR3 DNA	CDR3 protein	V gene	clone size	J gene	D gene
TGTGCCAGCAGTGACGAGAACACTGAAGCTTTCTTT	CASSDENTEAFF	TRBV2	.	TRBJ1-1	.
TGCGCCAGCAGTGAACTCAATCAGCCCCAGCATTTT	CASSELNQPQHF	TRBV10-2	.	TRBJ1-5	.
TGTGCCAGCAGCGTGTCAACGACAGGTTCGAATTCACCCCTCCACTTT	CASSVSTTGSNSPLHF	TRBV9	.	TRBJ1-6	.
TGTGCCAGCAGCCCGACAACTGCAATTGGGGAGACCCAGTACTTC	CASSPTTAIGETQYF	TRBV5-4	.	TRBJ2-5	.
TGTGCCTGGATGCGGGCCGGAAACACTGAAGCTTTCTTT	CAWMRAGNTEAFF	TRBV30	.	TRBJ1-1	.
TGTGCCAGCAGTTTTTCAGGGAACGCAGATACGCAGTATTTT	CASSFSGNADTQYF	TRBV6-5	.	TRBJ2-3	.
TGTGCCAGCAGCCAAACAGGGTCCTACAATGAGCAGTTCTTC	CASSQTGSYNEQFF	TRBV3-1/TRBV3-2	.	TRBJ2-1	.
TGTGCCAGTACCCCTCCCCACCGACCGAACACCGGGGAGCTGTTTTTT	CASTPPHRPNTGELFF	TRBV19	many	TRBJ2-2	.
TGTGCCAGCAGCACTAGGACAGGAGGGGATGAAAAACTGTTTTTT	CASSTRTGGDEKLFF	TRBV5-4	.	TRBJ1-4	TRBD1
TGTGCCAGCAGCTTAGATTCCAGTAGGGCCCAAGAGACCCAGTACTTC	CASSLDSSRAQETQYF	TRBV11-3	.	TRBJ2-5	.
TGTGCCAGCAGCTTAGCCCGGTCCTATGGCTACACCTTC	CASSLARSYGYTF	TRBV7-9	.	TRBJ1-2	.
TGTGCCAGTAGTACCGAATTCTCTGGAAACACCATATATTTT	CASSTEFSGNTIYF	TRBV19	.	TRBJ1-3	.
TGTGCCATCAGTGAACCGGGGGGGGGCACTGAAGCTTTCTTT	CAISEPGGGTEAFF	TRBV10-3	.	TRBJ1-1	.
TGTGCCACCAGTGAATCCGTAGATACGCAGTATTTT	CATSESVDTQYF	TRBV24-1	.	TRBJ2-3	.
TGTGCCAGCAGTTCAGCGGGTTCCGCGCTCTCTGGAAACACCATATATTTT	CASSSAGSALSGNTIYF	TRBV28	once	TRBJ1-3	.
TGTGCCAGCAGCGCTCCCGGGACAGGGGCCTACGAGCAGTACTTC	CASSAPGTGAYEQYF	TRBV28	once	TRBJ2-7	TRBD1
TGTGCCAGCAGCTTGATCGGGACAGGGACCTCCTACAATGAGCAGTTCTTC	CASSLIGTGTSYNEQFF	TRBV7-2	.	TRBJ2-1	TRBD1
TGTGCCAGCAGCCAAGATCGGCTCGGGGGTAACAGTAATGAAAAACTGTTTTTT	CASSQDRLGGNSNEKLFF	TRBV4-2	.	TRBJ1-4	.
TGCGCCAGCAGCCAAGGAAGACTAGCGGGGGGACTATACCAAGAGACCCAGTACTTC	CASSQGRLAGGLYQETQYF	TRBV4-1	.	TRBJ2-5	TRBD2
TGTGCCAGTAGCGCAGGACAGGGGGCTGGGGCCCAGCATTTT	CASSAGQGAGAQHF	TRBV19	.	TRBJ1-5	TRBD1
TGCAGTGCTTGGAACCAAGAGACCCAGTACTTC	CSAWNQETQYF	TRBV20-1	once	TRBJ2-5	.
TGTGCCAGCAAGACAACAGGGGATAGCAATCAGCCCCAGCATTTT	CASKTTGDSNQPQHF	TRBV27	few	TRBJ1-5	TRBD1
TGCGCCAGCAGCTTGGAGGTGGTTGGCTCTGGAAACACCATATATTTT	CASSLEVVGSGNTIYF	TRBV5-1	.	TRBJ1-3	.
TGTGCCAGCAGTCCGCAGGCGAACTATCAGCCCCAGCATTTT	CASSPQANYQPQHF	TRBV28	.	TRBJ1-5	.
TGTGCCAGCAGCACCGGGACAGGCGCCAATGAGCAGTTCTTC	CASSTGTGANEQFF	TRBV7-9	.	TRBJ2-1	TRBD1
TGTGCCATCCGACTAGCGGGGGGCCCTTCAGCTGAGCAGTTCTTC	CAIRLAGGPSAEQFF	TRBV7-2	.	TRBJ2-1	TRBD2
TGTGCCAGCAGCTTAGGCAGCCCCGGGGAGCTGTTTTTT	CASSLGSPGELFF	TRBV7-3	.	TRBJ2-2	.
TGCACCAGCAGCCAAGCCCGGGACTGCGGTACTACAGATACGCAGTATTTT	CTSSQARDCGTTDTQYF	TRBV1	.	TRBJ2-3	.
TGCGCCAGCAGCCCAATCGTGGGGGCCGTTAACTATGGCTACACCTTC	CASSPIVGAVNYGYTF	TRBV5-1	.	TRBJ1-2	.
TGTGCCAGCAGCCAAGGTGAAGGAAGGGGGCGGTTTGGCTACACCTTC	CASSQGEGRGRFGYTF	TRBV3-1/TRBV3-2	few	TRBJ1-2	TRBD1
TGTGCCAGCAGTTCGCCACTAGCGGAAGACCAAGAGACCCAGTACTTC	CASSSPLAEDQETQYF	TRBV7-9	once	TRBJ2-5	TRBD2
TGTGCCAGCAGTGAATTACAGGATAGCAATCAGCCCCAGCATTTT	CASSELQDSNQPQHF	TRBV2	.	TRBJ1-5	.
TGTGCCAGCAGCATTATAGACAGGGGTCATGAGCAGTTCTTC	CASSIIDRGHEQFF	TRBV6-6	.	TRBJ2-1	TRBD1
TGTGCCAGCAGTCGCGGGACAGGGGCTAATCAGCCCCAGCATTTT	CASSRGTGANQPQHF	TRBV28	once	TRBJ1-5	TRBD1
TGTGCCAGCAGCGTTGGGTGGGGCGGGGAGCTGTTTTTT	CASSVGWGGELFF	TRBV9	.	TRBJ2-2	.
TGTGCCAGCAGTGGAACAGGGGTCGAGCAGTACTTC	CASSGTGVEQYF	TRBV2	.	TRBJ2-7	TRBD1
TGCGCCAGCAGACGCCTAGGGACTAGCGGGGGGGTACCCTACAATGAGCAGTTCTTC	CASRRLGTSGGVPYNEQFF	TRBV4-1	.	TRBJ2-1	TRBD2
TGTGCCAGCAGCTTGAATTTCGCTAGCGGGGGGGCCGGGTTTAATGAGCAGTTCTTC	CASSLNFASGGAGFNEQFF	TRBV5-4	.	TRBJ2-1	TRBD2
TGTGCCAGCACCCCCTTCGGCCAGGGATACACTGAAGCTTTCTTT	CASTPFGQGYTEAFF	TRBV27	.	TRBJ1-1	.
TGTGCCAGCAGCCTAGGGACAGGGGATCAGCCCCAGCATTTT	CASSLGTGDQPQHF	TRBV3-1/TRBV3-2	.	TRBJ1-5	TRBD1
TGTGCCAGCAGCCCGGGGAGGGGGCGCAGCTATGGCTACACCTTC	CASSPGRGRSYGYTF	TRBV14	.	TRBJ1-2	TRBD1
TGTGCCAGTAGTAAAGGAGAGTACAATGAGCAGTTCTTC	CASSKGEYNEQFF	TRBV19	.	TRBJ2-1	.
TGTGCCAGCAGTACCAGGGTGCGTGGACTCGGTGGTAATTCACCCCTCCACTTT	CASSTRVRGLGGNSPLHF	TRBV11-3	.	TRBJ1-6	.
TGTGCCAGCAGCTTATCGTCCGGGTCACCCCTCCACTTT	CASSLSSGSPLHF	TRBV7-3	.	TRBJ1-6	.
TGTGCCAGCAGCCTAGCGGGGCACTACGAGCAGTACTTC	CASSLAGHYEQYF	TRBV3-1/TRBV3-2	few	TRBJ2-7	TRBD2
TGTGCCAGCAGTTTAGGGGAGACCCAGTACTTC	CASSLGETQYF	TRBV12-3/TRBV12-4	few	TRBJ2-5	.
TGTGCCAGCAGCCAGCCGGGACTAGCGGGGAAGACCCAGTACTTC	CASSQPGLAGKTQYF	TRBV4-2	.	TRBJ2-5	TRBD2
TGCGCCAGCAGCCACGGGACAGGGGGCCTTACTAGCACAGATACGCAGTATTTT	CASSHGTGGLTSTDTQYF	TRBV5-1	.	TRBJ2-3	TRBD1
TGTGCCAGCGTCCCGGGGAGGCAGTCCTACGAGCAGTACTTC	CASVPGRQSYEQYF	TRBV28	few	TRBJ2-7	.
TGTGCCAGTAGTATCGGTTCGAGTAGGACCTACGAGCAGTACTTC	CASSIGSSRTYEQYF	TRBV19	.	TRBJ2-7	.
TGTGCCAGCAGGCAGGGGCGTACCGAGGGTGACTATGGCTACACCTTC	CASRQGRTEGDYGYTF	TRBV2	few	TRBJ1-2	.
TGTGCCAGCAGCCCTAGGGGGACCACCGGGGAGCTGTTTTTT	CASSPRGTTGELFF	TRBV3-1/TRBV3-2	.	TRBJ2-2	.
TGCGCCAGCAGGGCTAGCGGGGGGGCCTTGGAGACCCAGTACTTC	CASRASGGALETQYF	TRBV10-2	.	TRBJ2-5	TRBD2
TGTGCCAGCAGCCAAGACAGGCACAGGCGTAGAGATACGCAGTATTTT	CASSQDRHRRRDTQYF	TRBV7-2	.	TRBJ2-3	.
TGCGCCAGCAGCCAGCCCCTTAGAGACAATGAGCAGTTCTTC	CASSQPLRDNEQFF	TRBV4-1	.	TRBJ2-1	.
TGTGCCAGCAGGGGACAGGGGGCGACTGAAGCTTTCTTT	CASRGQGATEAFF	TRBV6-5	.	TRBJ1-1	TRBD1
TGTGCCAGCAGTTACTCGGCAGGGGCCTCTTTTGAGCAGTACTTC	CASSYSAGASFEQYF	TRBV6-5	.	TRBJ2-7	.